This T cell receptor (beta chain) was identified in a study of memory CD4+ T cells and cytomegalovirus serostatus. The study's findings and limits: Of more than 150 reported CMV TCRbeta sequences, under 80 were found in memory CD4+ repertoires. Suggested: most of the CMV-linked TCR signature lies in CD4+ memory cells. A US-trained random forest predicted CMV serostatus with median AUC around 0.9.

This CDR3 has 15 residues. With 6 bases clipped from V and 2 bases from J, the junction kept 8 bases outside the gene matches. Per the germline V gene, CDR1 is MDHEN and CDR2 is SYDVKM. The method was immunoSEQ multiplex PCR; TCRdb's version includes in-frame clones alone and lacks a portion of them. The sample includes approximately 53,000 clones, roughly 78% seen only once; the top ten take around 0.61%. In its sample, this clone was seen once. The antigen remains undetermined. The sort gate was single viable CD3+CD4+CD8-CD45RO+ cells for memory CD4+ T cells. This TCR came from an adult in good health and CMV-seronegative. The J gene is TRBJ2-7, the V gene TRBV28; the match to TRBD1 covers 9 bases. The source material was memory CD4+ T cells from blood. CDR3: CASRPGTGWAYEQYF. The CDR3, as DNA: TGTGCCAGCAGGCCCGGGACAGGGTGGGCCTACGAGCAGTACTTC.